The T cell receptor beta chain under discussion was sequenced for a study of T cells in Graves' hyperthyroidism and ophthalmopathy. From RNA transcripts, TCR beta CDR3 regions were amplified. A set of HTBI primers served as the primers for a first-round RT-PCR of the TCR CDR3. In TCRdb, the multiplex PCR reads were re-called with MiXCR into one record per CDR3 protein. The data show around 520,000 distinct CDR3 sequences, approximately 25% seen once. A word on this clonotype: Its antigen is unknown. One junction end does not reproduce the germline sequence, and a read error may be involved.

The CDR3 sequence is 14 residues long. Study-level findings and limits: A model using 13 V-J features told ophthalmopathy apart from stable hyperthyroidism.

Each diagnosis was grounded in clinical symptoms, serum thyroxine and TRAb, thyroid ultrasound, and orbital computed tomography. The sequence derives from a woman aged 30 to 39 with Graves' ophthalmopathy. The chain links TRBV12-3 or TRBV12-4 to TRBJ2-2, with D possibly matching TRBD2 (5 bases). Input material: blood. CDR3 in amino acids: CASSLVELTGELVF. The CDR3 coding sequence is TGTGCCAGCAGTTTAGTGGAACTCACCGGGGAGCTGGTTTTT.